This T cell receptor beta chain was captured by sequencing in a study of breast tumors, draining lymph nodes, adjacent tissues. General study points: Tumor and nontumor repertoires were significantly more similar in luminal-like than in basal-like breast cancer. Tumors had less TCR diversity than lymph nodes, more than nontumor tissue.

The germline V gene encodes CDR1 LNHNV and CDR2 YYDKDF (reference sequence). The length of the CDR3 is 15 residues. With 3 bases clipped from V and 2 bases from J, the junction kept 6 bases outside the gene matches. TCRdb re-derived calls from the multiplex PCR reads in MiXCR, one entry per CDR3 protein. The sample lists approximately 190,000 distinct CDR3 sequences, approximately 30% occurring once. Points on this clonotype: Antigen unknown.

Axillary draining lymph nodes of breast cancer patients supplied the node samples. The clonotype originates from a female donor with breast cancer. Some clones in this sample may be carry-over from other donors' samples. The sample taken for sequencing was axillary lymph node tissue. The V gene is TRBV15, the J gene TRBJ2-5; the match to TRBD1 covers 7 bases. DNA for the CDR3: TGTGCCACCAGCAGCGTAGCACAGGGGCAAGAGACCCAGTACTTC. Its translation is CATSSVAQGQETQYF.